These 14 T cell receptor beta chains share one sample of origin, sequenced in a study of liver allograft versus peripheral blood T cells. Overall study context: The authors compared T cell receptor repertoires in transplanted livers with recipients' peripheral blood repertoires.

From the reads, TCRdb called clonotypes with MiXCR, one entry per CDR3 protein. This sample carries 8,000 or so distinct CDR3 sequences, about 18% of them seen once, and the ten largest clones take 4.4%. The receptor source for this set is a human patient who had a liver transplant. The graft donor may account for some of the T cells.

The V call is TRBV5-5, the J call TRBJ1-2, with TRBD1 matching 7 bases. This CDR3 comprises 15 residues. Germline CDR1 reads SGHKS; CDR2 reads YYEKEE (reference sequence). V lost 4 bases and J lost 1; bases outside the gene matches: 7. Here the CDR3 reads CASSPTGEGNYGYTF. As DNA, the CDR3 is TGTGCCAGCAGCCCAACAGGGGAGGGTAACTATGGCTACACCTTC.

This clonotype is judged medium-sized (0.01 to 0.1%). The chain links TRBV28 to TRBJ1-1; 7 bases agree with TRBD1. V dropped 1 base and J dropped 10; count of bases not matched to a gene: 6. Germline CDR1 reads MDHEN; CDR2 reads SYDVKM. The CDR3 is 13 residues long. CDR3 region: CASSLYRTGRAFF. DNA of the CDR3: TGTGCCAGCAGTTTATACCGGACAGGTCGAGCTTTCTTT. Full variable domain (outside the CDR3, taken from reference TRBV28 and TRBJ1-1): DVKVTQSSRYLVKRTGEKVFLECVQDMDHENMFWYRQDPGLGLRLIYFSYDVKMKEKGDIPEGYSVSREKKERFSLILESASTNQTSMYLCASSLYRTGRAFFGQGTRLTVV.

By share, this clonotype ranks as medium-sized (0.01 to 0.1%). This chain links TRBV19 with TRBJ1-6; 10 nucleotides match TRBD1. The CDR3 runs 14 residues. The V segment lost 6 bases and the J segment 9 bases; nucleotides outside the gene matches: 5. Germline-derived CDR1 and CDR2 are LNHDA and SQIVND (reference sequence). The DNA for the CDR3 is TGTGCCAGTAGCACGACAGGGGGCTCTTCACCCCTCCACTTT. Amino acid sequence: CASSTTGGSSPLHF.

This clonotype is medium-sized within its sample. V and J are TRBV6-2 or TRBV6-3 and TRBJ1-1; no definite D call. The V end lost 5 bases, the J end lost 0 bases, and 10 bases lay between the germline ends. CDR3 length equals 14 residues. Germline CDR1 and CDR2: MNHEY and SVGEGT. The CDR3 loop reads CASSRLVVNTEAFF. CDR3 bases: TGTGCCAGCAGTCGGTTGGTCGTGAACACTGAAGCTTTCTTT.

This chain uses TRBV7-9 with TRBJ1-4; D not certain. V was pared by 8 bases and J by 0 bases, with 10 bases between. The CDR3 contains 14 residues. The germline CDR1 and CDR2 sequences are SEHNR and FQNEAQ (reference sequence). The CDR3 is CASGPGSTNEKLFF. Here the CDR3 DNA reads TGTGCCAGCGGGCCAGGTTCAACTAATGAAAAACTGTTTTTT.

This clonotype is medium-sized (0.01 to 0.1%) by share. J is TRBJ1-1 and V is TRBV18, with TRBD1 identical over 8 bases. CDR3 length equals 14 residues. V was pared by 5 bases and J by 1 base, with 3 bases of the junction left unmatched. Germline loops: CDR1 KGHSH, CDR2 LQKENI. The CDR3 DNA is TGTGCCAGCTCAGCTCAGGGGGCGAACACTGAAGCTTTCTTT. As protein: CASSAQGANTEAFF.

This clonotype turned up a few times. J is TRBJ2-2 and V is TRBV7-9; D remains ambiguous. V dropped 5 bases and J dropped 0 bases, with 13 bases sitting between them. Germline values: CDR1 SEHNR, CDR2 FQNEAQ (reference sequence). The CDR3 loop spans 16 amino acids. CDR3 sequence reads: CASSLRGGTNTGELFF. In nucleotides, the CDR3 is TGTGCCAGCAGCCTAAGAGGTGGAACGAACACCGGGGAGCTGTTTTTT.

J is TRBJ1-1 and V is TRBV20-1; TRBD1 matches at 8 bases. The CDR3 consists of 16 residues. Germline CDR1 DFQATT, CDR2 SNEGSKA (reference sequence). The V segment lost 0 bases and the J segment 6 bases; nucleotides outside the gene matches: 12. Written as DNA, the CDR3 is TGCAGTGCTAGAGATGGGACAGGCAGGGGGCAAGCTGAAGCTTTCTTT. This gives the protein CSARDGTGRGQAEAFF.

As to this clonotype: A far larger clone is a single base away, which makes a read error likely. The chain has TRBV30 and TRBJ2-7; 8 bases align to TRBD2. The germline gives CDR1 GTSNPN, CDR2 SVGIG (reference sequence). V was clipped by 2 bases and J by 7 bases; unmatched bases: 19. This CDR3 comprises 17 residues. The CDR3 nucleotides are TGTGCCTGGAGTCTCAGGGGAGTCGGGACTAGTTACAATGAGCAGTACTTC. Protein sequence: CAWSLRGVGTSYNEQYF.

This chain uses TRBV9 with TRBJ1-1, with D possibly TRBD1 on 6 matching bases. The V gene's germline CDR1 is SGDLS and CDR2 YYNGEE. The CDR3 spans 16 residues. V was cut by 6 bases and J by 1 base, with 19 bases left in between. CDR3 loop: CASNGGAAGPNTEAFF. For the CDR3, the DNA is TGTGCCAGCAACGGGGGGGCAGCTGGACCGAACACTGAAGCTTTCTTT. Together with reference TRBV9 and TRBJ1-1, the CDR3 gives the full variable domain: DSGVTQTPKHLITATGQRVTLRCSPRSGDLSVYWYQQSLDQGLQFLIQYYNGEERAKGNILERFSAQQFPDLHSELNLSSLELGDSALYFCASNGGAAGPNTEAFFGQGTRLTVV.

This clonotype was seen at least ten times. The chain couples TRBV28 to TRBJ1-1; 8 bases agree with TRBD1. V was pared by 4 bases and J by 4 bases, with 11 bases of the junction left unmatched. Per the germline V gene, CDR1 is MDHEN and CDR2 is SYDVKM. The CDR3 totals 16 residues. CDR3: CASSSLQGGFFTEAFF. DNA for the CDR3: TGTGCCAGCAGTTCGTTACAGGGGGGATTTTTCACTGAAGCTTTCTTT.

In this sample, this clonotype is medium-sized. The rearrangement uses TRBV6-2 or TRBV6-3 and TRBJ2-2; maybe TRBD2 (6 bases). Trimming took off 5 bases at V and 4 bases at J, with 14 bases between the two ends. The V gene's germline CDR1 is MNHEY and CDR2 SVGEGT. This CDR3 contains 15 residues. The CDR3 region has the DNA TGTGCCAGCAGTCCCCAAGGAGGGATCACCGGGGAGCTGTTTTTT. Translation: CASSPQGGITGELFF.

In its sample, this clonotype was seen a few times. The J gene is TRBJ2-1, the V gene TRBV20-1, with 9 bases that match TRBD2. J lost 5 bases, V lost 3 bases, and 5 bases had no gene match. Germline V gene lookup returns CDR1 DFQATT and CDR2 SNEGSKA (reference sequence). This CDR3 is 14 amino acids long. CDR3 nucleotides: TGCAGTGCTAGGTTAGCGGGAGAGAACAATGAGCAGTTCTTC. It specifies CSARLAGENNEQFF.

Judged by abundance, this clonotype is medium-sized. The rearrangement joins TRBV29-1 to TRBJ2-5; 11 bases fit TRBD1. V dropped 7 bases and J dropped 9; count of bases not matched to a gene: 10. Germline V gene sequence: CDR1 SQVTM, CDR2 ANQGSEA. The CDR3 consists of 13 residues. CDR3 region: CSDGQGAPSPQYF. CDR3 coding DNA: TGCAGCGATGGACAGGGGGCCCCGAGCCCCCAGTACTTC.